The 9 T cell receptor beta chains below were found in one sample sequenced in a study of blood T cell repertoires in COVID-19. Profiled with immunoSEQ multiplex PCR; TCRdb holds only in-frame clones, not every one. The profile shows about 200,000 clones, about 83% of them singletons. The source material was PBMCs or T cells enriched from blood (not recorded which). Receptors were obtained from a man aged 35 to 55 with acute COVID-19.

In nucleotides, the CDR3 is TGTGCCAGCATTTGGCAGGTGGGTACTGAAGCTTTCTTT. Protein sequence: CASIWQVGTEAFF. The rearrangement links TRBV2 to TRBJ1-1, with unresolved D. The length of the CDR3 is 13 residues. Looked up from germline, CDR1 is SNHLY and CDR2 is FYNNEI. V shed 7 bases and J shed 5 bases, with 14 bases lying between them.

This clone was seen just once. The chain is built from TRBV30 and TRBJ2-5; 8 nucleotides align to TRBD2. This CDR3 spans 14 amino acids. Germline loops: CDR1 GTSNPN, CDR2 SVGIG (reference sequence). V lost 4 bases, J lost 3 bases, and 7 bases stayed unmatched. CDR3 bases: TGTGCCTGGACCCGGGAGGGTGTTGAAGAGACCCAGTACTTC. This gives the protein CAWTREGVEETQYF.

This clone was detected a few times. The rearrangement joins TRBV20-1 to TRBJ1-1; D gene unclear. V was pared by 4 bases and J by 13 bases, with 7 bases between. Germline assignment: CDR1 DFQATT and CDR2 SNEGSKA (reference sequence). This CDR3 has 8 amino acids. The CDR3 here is CSAKESFF. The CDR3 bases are TGCAGTGCTAAAGAGAGTTTCTTT.

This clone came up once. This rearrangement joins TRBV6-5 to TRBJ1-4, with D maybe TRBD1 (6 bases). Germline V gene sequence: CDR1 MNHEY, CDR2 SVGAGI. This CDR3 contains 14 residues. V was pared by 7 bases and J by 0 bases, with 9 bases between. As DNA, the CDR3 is TGTGCCAGCACCTGGACAGCAACTAATGAAAAACTGTTTTTT. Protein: CASTWTATNEKLFF.

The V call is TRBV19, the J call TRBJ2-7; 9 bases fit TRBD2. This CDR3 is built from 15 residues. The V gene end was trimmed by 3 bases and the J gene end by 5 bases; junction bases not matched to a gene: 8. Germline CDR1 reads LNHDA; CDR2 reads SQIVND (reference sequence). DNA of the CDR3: TGTGCCAGTAGTATGGGCCTAGCGGGATCGAACGAGCAGTACTTC. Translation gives CASSMGLAGSNEQYF.

The CDR3, as DNA: TGTGCCTGGAGTGTAACGGGGAGGGGCGAGCAGTACTTC. Protein: CAWSVTGRGEQYF. The V gene is TRBV30, the J gene TRBJ2-7; 7 bases align to TRBD2. The CDR3 consists of 13 residues. Germline trimming cut 0 bases from V and 6 bases from J; bases unmatched to any gene: 5. Germline loops: CDR1 GTSNPN, CDR2 SVGIG (reference sequence).

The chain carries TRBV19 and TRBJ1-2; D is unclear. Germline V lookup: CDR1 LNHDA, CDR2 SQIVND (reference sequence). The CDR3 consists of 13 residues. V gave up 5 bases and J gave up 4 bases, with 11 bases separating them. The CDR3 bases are TGTGCCAGTAGTCCAGGTCCGTCCTATGGCTACACCTTC. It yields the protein CASSPGPSYGYTF. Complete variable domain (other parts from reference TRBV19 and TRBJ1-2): DGGITQSPKYLFRKEGQNVTLSCEQNLNHDAMYWYRQDPGQGLRLIYYSQIVNDFQKGDIAEGYSVSREKKESFPLTVTSAQKNPTAFYLCASSPGPSYGYTFGSGTRLTVV.

The chain's CDR3 is CASSSGTSGIGETQYF. The CDR3 bases are TGTGCCAGCAGTTCCGGGACTAGCGGGATCGGAGAGACCCAGTACTTC. V is TRBV6-5 and J is TRBJ2-5; 13 nucleotides match TRBD2. CDR3 length equals 16 residues. CDR1 and CDR2 from the germline V gene are MNHEY and SVGAGI. With 4 bases clipped from V and 4 bases from J, the junction kept 6 bases outside the gene matches.

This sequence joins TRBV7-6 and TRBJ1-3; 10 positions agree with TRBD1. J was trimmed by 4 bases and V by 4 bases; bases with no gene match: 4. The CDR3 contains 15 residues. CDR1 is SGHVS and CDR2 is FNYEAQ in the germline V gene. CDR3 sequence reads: CASSSGQGPGNTIYF. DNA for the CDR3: TGTGCCAGCAGCTCGGGACAGGGGCCCGGAAACACCATATATTTT.